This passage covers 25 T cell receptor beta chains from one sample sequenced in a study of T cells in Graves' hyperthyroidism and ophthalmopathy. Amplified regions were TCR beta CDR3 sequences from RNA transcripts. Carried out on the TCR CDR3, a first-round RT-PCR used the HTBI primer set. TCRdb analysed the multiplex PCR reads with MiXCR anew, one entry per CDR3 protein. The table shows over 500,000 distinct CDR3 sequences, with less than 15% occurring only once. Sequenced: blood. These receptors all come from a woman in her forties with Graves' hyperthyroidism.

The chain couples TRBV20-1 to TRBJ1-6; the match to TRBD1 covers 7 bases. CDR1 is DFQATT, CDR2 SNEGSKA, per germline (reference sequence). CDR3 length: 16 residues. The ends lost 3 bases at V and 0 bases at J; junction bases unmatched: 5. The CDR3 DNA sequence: TGCAGTGCTAGGACAGGGAGGAGCTCCTATAATTCACCCCTCCACTTT. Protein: CSARTGRSSYNSPLHF.

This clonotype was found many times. The CDR3 nucleotides read TGTGCCAGCAGTTTATCCTTCGGGGGACCAGATACGCAGTATTTT. Its translation: CASSLSFGGPDTQYF. The V gene is TRBV12-3 or TRBV12-4, the J gene TRBJ2-3, with D possibly being TRBD2 (6 bases). The CDR3 spans 15 residues. The germline V and J ends were trimmed by 2 bases and 4 bases, with 13 bases remaining between them.

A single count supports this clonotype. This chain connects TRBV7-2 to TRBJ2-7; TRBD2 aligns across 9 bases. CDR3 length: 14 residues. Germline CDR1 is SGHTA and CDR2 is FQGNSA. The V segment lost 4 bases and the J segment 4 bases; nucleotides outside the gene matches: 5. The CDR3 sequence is CASSSLAGEYEQYF. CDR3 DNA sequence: TGTGCCAGCAGCTCCTTAGCGGGAGAATACGAGCAGTACTTC.

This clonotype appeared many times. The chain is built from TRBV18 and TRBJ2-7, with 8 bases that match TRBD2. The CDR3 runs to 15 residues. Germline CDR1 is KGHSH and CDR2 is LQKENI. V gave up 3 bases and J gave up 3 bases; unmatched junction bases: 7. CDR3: CASSPPAGADYEQYF. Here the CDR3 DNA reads TGTGCCAGCTCACCCCCAGCGGGAGCTGACTACGAGCAGTACTTC.

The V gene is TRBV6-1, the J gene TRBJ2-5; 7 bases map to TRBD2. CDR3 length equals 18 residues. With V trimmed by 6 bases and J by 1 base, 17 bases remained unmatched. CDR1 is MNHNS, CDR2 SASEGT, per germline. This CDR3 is CASSRWASGASPQETQYF. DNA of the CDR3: TGTGCCAGCAGCAGGTGGGCTAGCGGAGCCTCTCCCCAAGAGACCCAGTACTTC.

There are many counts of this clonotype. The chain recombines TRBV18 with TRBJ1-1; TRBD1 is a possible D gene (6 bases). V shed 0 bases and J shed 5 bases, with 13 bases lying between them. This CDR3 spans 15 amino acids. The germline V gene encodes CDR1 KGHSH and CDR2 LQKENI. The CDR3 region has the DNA TGTGCCAGCTCACCACCGTCGAGACAGGTAACTGAAGCTTTCTTT. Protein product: CASSPPSRQVTEAFF.

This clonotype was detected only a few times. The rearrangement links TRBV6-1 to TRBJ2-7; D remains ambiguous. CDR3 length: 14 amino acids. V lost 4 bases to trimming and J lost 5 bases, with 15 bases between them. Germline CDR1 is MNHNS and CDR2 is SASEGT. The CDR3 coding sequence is TGTGCCAGCAGTGTTGTGACCGTTAATAACGAGCAGTACTTC. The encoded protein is CASSVVTVNNEQYF.

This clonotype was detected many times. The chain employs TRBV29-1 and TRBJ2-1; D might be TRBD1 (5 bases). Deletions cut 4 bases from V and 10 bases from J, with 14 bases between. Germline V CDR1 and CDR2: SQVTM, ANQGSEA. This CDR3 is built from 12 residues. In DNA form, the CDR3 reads TGCAGCGTTGGACAGACCCTCTGGGAGCAGTTCTTC. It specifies CSVGQTLWEQFF.

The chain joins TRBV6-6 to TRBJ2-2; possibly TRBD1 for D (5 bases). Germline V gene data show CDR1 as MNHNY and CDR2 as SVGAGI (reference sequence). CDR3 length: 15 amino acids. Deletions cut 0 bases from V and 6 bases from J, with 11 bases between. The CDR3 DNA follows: TGTGCCAGCAGTTACTCGACAGCGTTTCCCGGGGAGCTGTTTTTT. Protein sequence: CASSYSTAFPGELFF.

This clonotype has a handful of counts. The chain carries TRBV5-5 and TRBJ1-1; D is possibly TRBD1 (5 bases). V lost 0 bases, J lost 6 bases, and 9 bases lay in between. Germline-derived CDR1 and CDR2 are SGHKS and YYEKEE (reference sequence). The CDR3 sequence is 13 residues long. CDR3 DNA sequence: TGTGCCAGCAGCTTGGTGGGGGACCCTGAAGCTTTCTTT. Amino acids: CASSLVGDPEAFF.

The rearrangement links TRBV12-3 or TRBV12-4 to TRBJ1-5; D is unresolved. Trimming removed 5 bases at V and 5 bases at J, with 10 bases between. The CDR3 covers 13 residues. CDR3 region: CASSQTTDQPQHF. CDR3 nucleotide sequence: TGTGCCAGCAGTCAGACAACGGATCAGCCCCAGCATTTT.

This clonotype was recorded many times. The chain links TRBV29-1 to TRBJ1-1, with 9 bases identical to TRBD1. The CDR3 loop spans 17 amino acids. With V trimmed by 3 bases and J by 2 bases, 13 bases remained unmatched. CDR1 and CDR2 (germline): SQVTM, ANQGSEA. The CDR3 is CSVDNRDRAERNTEAFF. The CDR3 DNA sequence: TGCAGCGTTGACAACCGGGACAGGGCGGAGAGAAACACTGAAGCTTTCTTT.

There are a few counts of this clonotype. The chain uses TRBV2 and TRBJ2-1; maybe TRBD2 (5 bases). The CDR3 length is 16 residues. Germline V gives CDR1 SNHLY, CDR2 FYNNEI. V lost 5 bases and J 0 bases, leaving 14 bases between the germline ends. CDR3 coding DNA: TGTGCCAGCAGTCTAATCCCCGGAGGCTCCTACAATGAGCAGTTCTTC. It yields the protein CASSLIPGGSYNEQFF.

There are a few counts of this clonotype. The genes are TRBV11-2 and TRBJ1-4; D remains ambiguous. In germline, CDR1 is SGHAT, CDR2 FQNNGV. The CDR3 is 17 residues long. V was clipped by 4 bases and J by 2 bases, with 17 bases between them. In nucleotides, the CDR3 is TGTGCCAGCAGCTCTGGGGATTGGGTAGCGACTAATGAAAAACTGTTTTTT. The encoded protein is CASSSGDWVATNEKLFF.

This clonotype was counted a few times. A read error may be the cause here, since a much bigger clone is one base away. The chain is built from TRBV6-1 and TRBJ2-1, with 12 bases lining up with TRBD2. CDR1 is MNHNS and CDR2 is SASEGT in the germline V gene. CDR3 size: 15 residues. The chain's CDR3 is CASSRTTSGSNEQSF. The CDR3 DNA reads TGTGCCAGCAGTCGTACGACTAGCGGGAGCAATGAGCAGTCCTTC.

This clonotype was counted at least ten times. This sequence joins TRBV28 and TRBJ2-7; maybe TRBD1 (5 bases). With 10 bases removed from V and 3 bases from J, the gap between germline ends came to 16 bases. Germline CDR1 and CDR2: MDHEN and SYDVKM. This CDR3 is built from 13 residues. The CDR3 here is CATNLQGVYEQYF. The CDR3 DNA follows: TGTGCCACCAATCTACAAGGGGTCTACGAGCAGTACTTC.

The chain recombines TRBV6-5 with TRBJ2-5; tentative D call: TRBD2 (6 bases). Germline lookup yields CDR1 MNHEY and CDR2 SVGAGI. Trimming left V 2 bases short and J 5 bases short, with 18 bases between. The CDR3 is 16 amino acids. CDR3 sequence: CASSYLGVGEVETQYF. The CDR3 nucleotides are TGTGCCAGCAGTTACCTGGGGGTCGGGGAGGTGGAGACCCAGTACTTC.

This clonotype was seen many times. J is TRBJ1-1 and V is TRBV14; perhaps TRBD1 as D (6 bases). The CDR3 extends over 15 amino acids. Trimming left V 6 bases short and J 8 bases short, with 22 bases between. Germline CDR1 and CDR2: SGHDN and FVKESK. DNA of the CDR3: TGTGCCAGCAGTCGGGACACACTGACGGGGTTCGAAGCTTTCTTT. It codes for CASSRDTLTGFEAFF.

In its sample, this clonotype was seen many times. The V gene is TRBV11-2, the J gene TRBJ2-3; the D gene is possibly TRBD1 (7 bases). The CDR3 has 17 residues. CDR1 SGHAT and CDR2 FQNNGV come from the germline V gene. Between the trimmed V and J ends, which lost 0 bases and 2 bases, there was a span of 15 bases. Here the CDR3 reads CASSLEGGGGDTDTQYF. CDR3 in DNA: TGTGCCAGCAGCTTAGAGGGAGGAGGGGGCGACACAGATACGCAGTATTTT.

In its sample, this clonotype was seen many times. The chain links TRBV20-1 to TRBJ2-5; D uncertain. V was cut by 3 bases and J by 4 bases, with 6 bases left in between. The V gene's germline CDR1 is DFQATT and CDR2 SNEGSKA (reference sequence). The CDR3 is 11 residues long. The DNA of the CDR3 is TGCAGTGCTAGTGACGGAGAGACCCAGTACTTC. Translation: CSASDGETQYF.

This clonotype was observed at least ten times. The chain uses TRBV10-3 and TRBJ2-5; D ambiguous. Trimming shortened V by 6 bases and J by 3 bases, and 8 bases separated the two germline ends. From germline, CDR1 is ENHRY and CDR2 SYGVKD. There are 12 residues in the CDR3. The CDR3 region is CAISPDKETQYF. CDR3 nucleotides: TGTGCCATCAGCCCAGACAAAGAGACCCAGTACTTC.

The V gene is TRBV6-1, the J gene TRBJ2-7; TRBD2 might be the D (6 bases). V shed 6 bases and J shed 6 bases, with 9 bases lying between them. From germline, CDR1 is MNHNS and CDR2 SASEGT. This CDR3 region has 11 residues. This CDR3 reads CASRHSGEQYF. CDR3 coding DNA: TGTGCCAGCAGACATAGCGGCGAGCAGTACTTC.

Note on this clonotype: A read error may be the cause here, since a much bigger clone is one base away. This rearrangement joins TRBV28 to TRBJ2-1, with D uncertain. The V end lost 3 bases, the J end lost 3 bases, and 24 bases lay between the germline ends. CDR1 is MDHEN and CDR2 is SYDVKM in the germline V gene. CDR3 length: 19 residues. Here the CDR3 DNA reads TGTGCCAGCAGTTTTGAGCAAGTGGTTCTCACGGACCGCTACAATGAGCAGTTCTTC. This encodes CASSFEQVVLTDRYNEQFF.

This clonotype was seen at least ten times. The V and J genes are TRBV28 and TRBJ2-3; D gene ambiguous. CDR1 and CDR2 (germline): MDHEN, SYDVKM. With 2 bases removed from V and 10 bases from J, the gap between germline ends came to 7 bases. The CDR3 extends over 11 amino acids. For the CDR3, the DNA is TGTGCCAGCAGTTTAACCTGGTCGCAGTATTTT. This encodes CASSLTWSQYF.

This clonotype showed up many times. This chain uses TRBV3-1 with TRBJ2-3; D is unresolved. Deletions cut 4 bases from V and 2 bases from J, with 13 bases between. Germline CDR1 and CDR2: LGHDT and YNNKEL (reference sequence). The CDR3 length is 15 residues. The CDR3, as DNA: TGTGCCAGCAGCCTGACTCAGACGGCCACAGATACGCAGTATTTT. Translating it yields CASSLTQTATDTQYF.